Listed below are T cell receptor beta chains from one sample, sequenced in a study of blood T cell repertoires in COVID-19. Repertoires were generated with immunoSEQ multiplex PCR, while TCRdb's copy carries only in-frame clones and drops some. In the table there are 250,000 to 350,000 clones, 70% to 85% of which are singletons. Source material: peripheral blood. These receptor sequences come from a human donor with COVID-19, enrolled during active disease. The donor label of this sample is uncertain. The CDR3 runs from the conserved cysteine through the conserved F or W. The D gene is left open where the match is weak. Rows may omit the clone size; those that give it use once, few, many or a size class.

TRBV13	NA	TRBJ2-3	NA	CASSTTSRTDTQYF	TGTGCCAGCAGCACAACTAGCCGCACAGATACGCAGTATTTT
TRBV5-4	once	TRBJ2-3	TRBD2	CASSLVGTSGRGDTQYF	TGTGCCAGCAGCTTGGTAGGGACTAGCGGGAGGGGTGATACGCAGTATTTT
TRBV28	NA	TRBJ1-4	TRBD1	CASTHPGQGDEKLFF	TGTGCCAGCACTCATCCGGGACAGGGAGATGAAAAACTGTTTTTT
TRBV5-6	NA	TRBJ1-2	NA	CASSLTGTAAYGYTF	TGTGCCAGCAGCCTGACAGGAACGGCAGCCTATGGCTACACCTTC
TRBV5-1	NA	TRBJ1-3	NA	CASSPDSRSGNTIYF	TGCGCCAGCAGTCCCGACTCACGCTCTGGAAACACCATATATTTT
TRBV7-8	NA	TRBJ2-5	NA	CASRLAGETQYF	TGTGCCAGCAGACTCGCCGGAGAGACCCAGTACTTC
TRBV7-2	few	TRBJ2-1	TRBD2	CASSLNPPGLAAGDEQFF	TGTGCCAGCAGCTTAAACCCTCCGGGACTAGCCGCCGGGGATGAGCAGTTCTTC
TRBV5-1	few	TRBJ2-2	TRBD2	CASSREASDTGELFF	TGCGCCAGCAGCCGGGAGGCTTCGGACACCGGGGAGCTGTTTTTT
TRBV7-2	once	TRBJ2-7	TRBD2	CASSLAGMLAGDYEQYF	TGTGCCAGCAGCTTAGCGGGGATGCTAGCGGGAGACTACGAGCAGTACTTC
TRBV28	NA	TRBJ2-7	TRBD1	CASSPRDRRHEQYF	TGTGCCAGCAGTCCCCGGGACAGACGACACGAGCAGTACTTC
TRBV28	NA	TRBJ2-7	TRBD2	CASSSGGDISRKQYF	TGTGCCAGCAGTTCGGGGGGGGACATTAGTCGTAAGCAGTACTTC
TRBV5-5	NA	TRBJ2-5	TRBD2	CASSWEGREETQYF	TGTGCCAGCAGCTGGGAGGGGAGAGAAGAGACCCAGTACTTC
TRBV6-4	few	TRBJ1-2	NA	CASSEARGTGYTF	TGTGCCAGCAGTGAAGCCCGTGGTACTGGCTACACCTTC
TRBV30	NA	TRBJ1-5	TRBD1	CAWSYGQGVNQPQHF	TGTGCCTGGAGTTACGGACAGGGGGTCAATCAGCCCCAGCATTTT
TRBV10-1	NA	TRBJ2-1	NA	CASSETVYNEQFF	TGCGCCAGCAGTGAGACTGTATACAATGAGCAGTTCTTC
TRBV2	NA	TRBJ1-1	NA	CASSDAGFPEAFF	TGTGCCAGCAGTGATGCCGGGTTTCCTGAAGCTTTCTTT
TRBV6-4	NA	TRBJ1-1	TRBD1	CASSYTGATEAFF	TGTGCCAGCAGTTATACAGGGGCCACTGAAGCTTTCTTT
TRBV30	NA	TRBJ1-4	TRBD1	CVGRDRGRGSGEKLFF	TGTGTCGGAAGGGACAGGGGGCGCGGATCCGGTGAAAAACTGTTTTTT
TRBV5-6	NA	TRBJ1-6	TRBD1	CASSLARDRGFRSPLHF	TGTGCCAGCAGCTTGGCCAGGGACAGGGGGTTTCGTTCACCCCTCCACTTT
TRBV29-1	NA	TRBJ2-1	TRBD2	CSAGTSGSNEQFF	TGCAGCGCCGGGACTAGCGGGAGCAATGAGCAGTTCTTC
TRBV9	NA	TRBJ2-7	TRBD1	CASSVEGGRYEQYF	TGTGCCAGCAGCGTAGAAGGGGGCAGGTACGAGCAGTACTTC
TRBV30	NA	TRBJ2-5	TRBD2	CAWTRGGSWKETQYF	TGTGCCTGGACCCGAGGCGGGAGCTGGAAAGAGACCCAGTACTTC
TRBV3-1/TRBV3-2	once	TRBJ2-1	TRBD2	CASSQVGGGVEQFF	TGTGCCAGCAGCCAAGTGGGGGGAGGGGTTGAGCAGTTCTTC
TRBV27	NA	TRBJ2-3	TRBD1	CATSTGLTDTQYF	TGTGCCACCTCGACAGGGCTCACAGATACGCAGTATTTT
TRBV20-1	NA	TRBJ2-6	TRBD2	CSASGRASGANVLTF	TGCAGTGCGAGTGGGAGGGCCTCTGGGGCCAACGTCCTGACTTTC
TRBV15	NA	TRBJ1-4	NA	CATSRGEFTTNEKLFF	TGTGCCACCAGCAGAGGGGAGTTTACAACTAATGAAAAACTGTTTTTT
TRBV3-1/TRBV3-2	NA	TRBJ1-1	TRBD1	CASSQSLGQGSTEAFF	TGTGCCAGCAGCCAAAGTCTTGGACAGGGTTCGACTGAAGCTTTCTTT
TRBV14	NA	TRBJ2-7	TRBD1	CASSDNRGSYEQYF	TGTGCCAGCAGTGATAACAGGGGGTCCTACGAGCAGTACTTC
TRBV7-2	NA	TRBJ2-1	TRBD2	CASSLEGLAYNEQFF	TGTGCCAGCAGCTTAGAGGGACTAGCCTACAATGAGCAGTTCTTC
TRBV6-2/TRBV6-3	NA	TRBJ2-5	NA	CASSYSSQETQYF	TGTGCCAGCAGTTACTCCAGCCAAGAGACCCAGTACTTC
TRBV3-1/TRBV3-2	NA	TRBJ1-3	NA	CASSGREHGNTIYF	TGTGCCAGCAGCGGACGGGAACATGGAAACACCATATATTTT
TRBV19	NA	TRBJ1-4	TRBD1	CASSMSGTGTEKLFF	TGTGCCAGTAGTATGTCCGGGACAGGGACAGAAAAACTGTTTTTT
TRBV7-8	NA	TRBJ1-6	NA	CASSLGLRTVYSPLHF	TGTGCCAGCAGCCTGGGGCTCAGGACAGTTTATTCACCCCTCCACTTT
TRBV18	NA	TRBJ1-1	TRBD1	CASSLGQGWAFF	TGTGCCAGCTCACTCGGACAGGGCTGGGCTTTCTTT
TRBV27	NA	TRBJ2-6	NA	CASLSGANVLTF	TGTGCCAGCTTATCTGGGGCCAACGTCCTGACTTTC
TRBV7-2	NA	TRBJ1-4	TRBD1	CASSSQTGPTNEKLFF	TGTGCCAGCAGCTCCCAGACAGGGCCCACTAATGAAAAACTGTTTTTT
TRBV30	NA	TRBJ2-1	TRBD2	CAWSKGLAVGNEQFF	TGTGCCTGGAGTAAGGGACTAGCGGTGGGGAATGAGCAGTTCTTC
TRBV28	NA	TRBJ1-3	NA	CASSSGAGGNTIYF	TGTGCCAGCAGCTCCGGAGCAGGGGGAAACACCATATATTTT
TRBV5-1	NA	TRBJ2-5	NA	CASSLAAGQQETQYF	TGCGCCAGCAGCTTGGCAGCAGGGCAACAAGAGACCCAGTACTTC
TRBV9	NA	TRBJ2-5	NA	CASSLAHQETQYF	TGTGCCAGCAGCCTGGCTCACCAAGAGACCCAGTACTTC
TRBV18	NA	TRBJ1-5	NA	CASSSGGGQPQHF	TGTGCCAGCTCGAGCGGGGGCGGGCAGCCCCAGCATTTT
TRBV19	once	TRBJ2-3	NA	CASANAGSGDTQYF	TGTGCCAGTGCCAATGCGGGATCGGGAGATACGCAGTATTTT
TRBV9	NA	TRBJ2-1	TRBD2	CASSPRTSINNEQFF	TGTGCCAGCAGCCCCAGGACTAGTATCAACAATGAGCAGTTCTTC
TRBV5-4	NA	TRBJ2-5	TRBD1	CASSLPGQRYQETQYF	TGTGCCAGCAGCCTCCCGGGACAGAGGTACCAAGAGACCCAGTACTTC